Below, 32 T cell receptor beta chains from the same sample are listed, as sequenced in a study of monozygotic twins with inflammatory bowel disease. From its re-call of the 5' RACE reads, TCRdb lists each CDR3 protein once, without DNA. The sample yields some 190,000 distinct CDR3 sequences, of which the top ten take up around 7.7%. Input material: blood. These receptors all come from a human donor with ulcerative colitis or Crohn's disease, or a healthy co-twin of an affected twin (not recorded which).

The chain uses TRBV5-5 and TRBJ1-2. CDR3 length equals 14 residues. The germline V gene has CDR1 SGHKS and CDR2 YYEKEE (reference sequence). The CDR3 is CASSLGGQSHGYTF.

The rearrangement uses TRBV4-3 and TRBJ1-2; TCRdb's D call, TRBD1, is unchecked because there is no DNA. CDR1 LGHNA and CDR2 YSLEER come from the germline V gene. There are 15 residues in the CDR3. The CDR3 loop reads CASSQARCINYGYTF.

The chain has TRBV7-9 and TRBJ1-2; TCRdb selects TRBD1, and the lack of DNA leaves this call unchecked. Germline values: CDR1 SEHNR, CDR2 FQNEAQ (reference sequence). This CDR3 contains 13 residues. The CDR3 sequence is CASSRGTVDGYTF.

The chain joins TRBV5-1 to TRBJ1-6; TCRdb's D call of TRBD1 is untestable without DNA. The CDR3 sequence is 15 residues long. Germline CDR1 reads SGHRS; CDR2 reads YFSETQ. CDR3 region: CASSLGVGERSPLHF.

The chain links TRBV6-5 to TRBJ2-7; TCRdb proposes TRBD1, but this gene call is untestable without DNA. The CDR3 has 13 residues. Germline lookup yields CDR1 MNHEY and CDR2 SVGAGI. The CDR3 region is CASRGTGTYEQYF.

The CDR3 protein is CASSLPGDTIEQFF. The chain has TRBV5-8 and TRBJ2-1; TCRdb reports TRBD1, a call that lacks DNA to check it against. Germline lookup yields CDR1 SGHTS and CDR2 YDEGEE. The CDR3 covers 14 residues. The full variable domain, completed using reference TRBV5-8 and TRBJ2-1, is EAGVTQSPTHLIKTRGQQATLRCSPISGHTSVYWYQQALGLGLQFLLWYDEGEERNRGNFPPRFSGRQFPNYSSELNVNALELEDSALYLCASSLPGDTIEQFFGPGTRLTVL.

The V call is TRBV6-5, the J call TRBJ1-4. CDR1 and CDR2 (germline): MNHEY, SVGAGI. CDR3 length equals 13 residues. The CDR3 region is CASIGGFGEKLFF.

This chain connects TRBV20-1 to TRBJ1-1. Germline V gives CDR1 DFQATT, CDR2 SNEGSKA (reference sequence). The length of the CDR3 is 12 residues. The CDR3 is CSARVKVAEAFF.

The chain couples TRBV7-2 to TRBJ1-2; TCRdb proposes TRBD1, but this gene call is untestable without DNA. The CDR3 is made up of 15 amino acids. Germline V lookup: CDR1 SGHTA, CDR2 FQGNSA. The CDR3 loop is CASSLEWQGASGYTF.

J is TRBJ2-3 and V is TRBV19; the TCRdb D gene call, TRBD1, has no DNA to confirm it. CDR1 LNHDA and CDR2 SQIVND come from the germline V gene (reference sequence). The CDR3 totals 15 residues. This CDR3 reads CASSPGTGGSYTQYF.

The rearrangement links TRBV27 to TRBJ1-1; TCRdb names TRBD1, which stays unverified in the absence of DNA. The CDR3 runs 15 residues. CDR1 is MNHEY, CDR2 SMNVEV, per germline (reference sequence). This chain's CDR3 is CASRKPGPMNTEAFF.

The V and J genes are TRBV28 and TRBJ1-1. The CDR3 contains 15 residues. Germline values: CDR1 MDHEN, CDR2 SYDVKM. CDR3: CASSLLEVVNTEAFF.

CDR3 in amino acids: CASHGQTANYGYTF. V and J are TRBV5-6 and TRBJ1-2; TCRdb selects TRBD1, and the lack of DNA leaves this call unchecked. CDR1 and CDR2 (germline): SGHDT, YYEEEE. The CDR3 length is 14 residues.

The chain carries TRBV7-6 and TRBJ2-1; the TRBD2 assignment by TCRdb is unverifiable without DNA. The germline CDR1 and CDR2 sequences are SGHVS and FNYEAQ. This CDR3 has 14 amino acids. CDR3 protein: CASSLALAGEEQFF.

This rearrangement joins TRBV18 to TRBJ1-1. Germline assignment: CDR1 KGHSH and CDR2 LQKENI. The CDR3 loop spans 14 amino acids. CDR3 sequence: CASSPELWNTEAFF.

The chain links TRBV6-1 to TRBJ1-5. Germline lookup yields CDR1 MNHNS and CDR2 SASEGT. This CDR3 is built from 15 residues. CDR3 amino acids: CASSPYEGGNQPQHF.

The chain links TRBV4-2 to TRBJ2-1; TCRdb indicates TRBD1, and absent DNA this call remains unverified. The CDR3 is 16 amino acids. CDR1 and CDR2 from the germline V gene are LGHNA and YNFKEQ. CDR3 in amino acids: CASSQDVRGAYNEQFF.

V usage is TRBV7-9 and J usage is TRBJ2-7. The CDR3 sequence is 14 residues long. CDR1 SEHNR and CDR2 FQNEAQ come from the germline V gene (reference sequence). The CDR3 here is CASSGGSISYEQYF.

The CDR3 sequence: CAIWDYNQPQHF. The rearrangement joins TRBV10-3 to TRBJ1-5. Looked up from germline, CDR1 is ENHRY and CDR2 is SYGVKD. The CDR3 has 12 amino acids.

This chain joins TRBV10-2 and TRBJ1-6. This CDR3 comprises 13 residues. In germline, CDR1 is WSHSY, CDR2 SAAADI. CDR3 in amino acids: CASSEGYNSPLHF.

The chain combines TRBV12-3 or TRBV12-4 with TRBJ2-7. This CDR3 has 13 amino acids. CDR3 in amino acids: CASSLPERREQYF.

The genes are TRBV5-1 and TRBJ2-7; TCRdb's D call of TRBD1 is untestable without DNA. Germline CDR1 and CDR2: SGHRS and YFSETQ. This CDR3 is built from 14 residues. The CDR3 loop is CASSLQGQADEQYF.

V gene TRBV5-1 combines with J gene TRBJ2-3. Germline values: CDR1 SGHRS, CDR2 YFSETQ. This CDR3 is 16 amino acids long. The CDR3 sequence: CASSLVGAPSTDTQYF.

J is TRBJ2-6 and V is TRBV30; TCRdb designates TRBD1, a call that cannot be tested without DNA. This CDR3 contains 14 residues. Germline values: CDR1 GTSNPN, CDR2 SVGIG (reference sequence). CDR3 sequence: CAWNTGTGANVLTF.

The rearrangement uses TRBV3-1 and TRBJ1-2; TCRdb lists TRBD1, though no DNA is available to test this call. Germline CDR1 LGHDT, CDR2 YNNKEL (reference sequence). The CDR3 runs 13 residues. CDR3 region: CASSRDMSYGYTF.

This chain joins TRBV10-3 and TRBJ2-7; TCRdb gives TRBD1 as the D gene, but with no DNA this cannot be confirmed. Germline assignment: CDR1 ENHRY and CDR2 SYGVKD. The CDR3 is made up of 14 amino acids. CDR3 loop: CAISGGTGAYEQYF.

The V call is TRBV3-1, the J call TRBJ2-7; checking the TCRdb D call of TRBD1 is not possible without DNA. There are 13 residues in the CDR3. Per the germline V gene, CDR1 is LGHDT and CDR2 is YNNKEL (reference sequence). The chain's CDR3 is CASSQKGDHEQYF.

J is TRBJ2-7 and V is TRBV5-1; the TRBD2 assignment by TCRdb is unverifiable without DNA. In germline, CDR1 is SGHRS, CDR2 YFSETQ. CDR3 length: 16 amino acids. This CDR3 is CASSPSPADTAYEQYF.

This rearrangement joins TRBV27 to TRBJ2-3; TCRdb gives TRBD1 as the D gene, but with no DNA this cannot be confirmed. Germline V gene data show CDR1 as MNHEY and CDR2 as SMNVEV (reference sequence). The length of the CDR3 is 14 residues. CDR3 sequence: CASTSSPGADTQYF.

The chain is built from TRBV11-1 and TRBJ2-1. The CDR3 has 12 residues. Germline CDR1 SGHAT, CDR2 FQDESV (reference sequence). CDR3 sequence reads: CASSQNLDEQFF.

CDR3 protein: CASSPPGTKLFF. The gene calls are TRBV7-9 and TRBJ1-4; TCRdb designates TRBD1, a call that cannot be tested without DNA. This CDR3 has 12 residues. Germline V gene sequence: CDR1 SEHNR, CDR2 FQNEAQ (reference sequence). Using reference TRBV7-9 and TRBJ1-4 for the parts outside the CDR3, the full variable domain is DTGVSQNPRHKITKRGQNVTFRCDPISEHNRLYWYRQTLGQGPEFLTYFQNEAQLEKSRLLSDRFSAERPKGSFSTLEIQRTEQGDSAMYLCASSPPGTKLFFGSGTQLSVL.

The chain is built from TRBV3-1 and TRBJ2-1; TCRdb picks TRBD1, but there is no DNA to check that call. The CDR3 has 14 residues. The germline gives CDR1 LGHDT, CDR2 YNNKEL (reference sequence). The CDR3 is CASSPWTGLNEQFF.